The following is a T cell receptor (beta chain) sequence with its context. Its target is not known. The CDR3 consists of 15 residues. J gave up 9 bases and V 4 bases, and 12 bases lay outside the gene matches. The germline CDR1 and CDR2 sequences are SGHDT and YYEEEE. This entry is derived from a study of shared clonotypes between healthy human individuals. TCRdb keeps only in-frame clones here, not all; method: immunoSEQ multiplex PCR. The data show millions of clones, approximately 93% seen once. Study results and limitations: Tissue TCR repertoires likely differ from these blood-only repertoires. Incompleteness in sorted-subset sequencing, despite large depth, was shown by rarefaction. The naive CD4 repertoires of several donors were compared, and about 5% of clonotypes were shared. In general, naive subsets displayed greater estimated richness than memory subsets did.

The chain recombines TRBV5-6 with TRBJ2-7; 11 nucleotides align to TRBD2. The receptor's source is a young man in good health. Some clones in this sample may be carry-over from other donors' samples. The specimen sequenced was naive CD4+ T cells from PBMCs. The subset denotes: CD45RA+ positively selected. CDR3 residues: CASSPRALAGVPQYF. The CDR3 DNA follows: TGTGCCAGCAGCCCAAGGGCACTAGCGGGAGTCCCGCAGTACTTC.